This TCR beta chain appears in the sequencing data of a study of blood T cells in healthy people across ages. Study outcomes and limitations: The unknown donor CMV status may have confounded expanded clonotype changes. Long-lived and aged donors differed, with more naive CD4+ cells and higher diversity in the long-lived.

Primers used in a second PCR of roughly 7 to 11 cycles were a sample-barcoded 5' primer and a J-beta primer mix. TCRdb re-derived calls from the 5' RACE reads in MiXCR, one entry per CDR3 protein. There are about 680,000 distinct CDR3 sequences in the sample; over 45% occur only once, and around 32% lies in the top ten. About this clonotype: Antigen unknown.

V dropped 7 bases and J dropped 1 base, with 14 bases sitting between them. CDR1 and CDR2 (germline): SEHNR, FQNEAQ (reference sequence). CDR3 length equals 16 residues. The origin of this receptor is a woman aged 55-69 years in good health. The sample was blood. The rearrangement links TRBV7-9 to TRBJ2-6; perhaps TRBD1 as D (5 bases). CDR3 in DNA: TGTGCCAGCATGACTGGGGCCCCGTCTGGGGCCAACGTCCTGACTTTC. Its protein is CASMTGAPSGANVLTF.